The source of this T cell receptor beta chain is a study of T cells in Graves' hyperthyroidism and ophthalmopathy. Study conclusions and caveats: Ophthalmopathy stood apart from stable hyperthyroidism in a 13 V-J model. Most expanded thyroid clonotypes above 0.001 also appeared in blood.

The CDR3 loop spans 13 amino acids. V was cut by 2 bases and J by 8 bases, with 12 bases left in between. Germline V lookup: CDR1 MNHNY, CDR2 SVGAGI (reference sequence). Amplification of TCR beta CDR3 regions was performed using RNA transcripts as template. An initial round of RT-PCR targeting the TCR CDR3 relied on the HTBI primer set. One entry per CDR3 protein results from TCRdb running MiXCR on the multiplex PCR reads. The sample contains hundreds of thousands of distinct CDR3 sequences, about a third of which appear only once. On the basis of clinical symptoms, serum thyroxine and TRAb, thyroid ultrasound and orbital computed tomography, diagnoses were made. PBMCs stemmed from over 7.5 ml fresh peripheral blood. In its sample, this clonotype was seen a few times. Its antigen is currently unknown.

The rearrangement uses TRBV6-6 and TRBJ1-1, with D perhaps matching TRBD1 (5 bases). The sequenced sample was blood. This receptor was obtained from a woman in her thirties or forties with Graves' hyperthyroidism. CDR3 sequence reads: CASSYPLGAEAFF. In DNA, the CDR3 is TGTGCCAGCAGTTACCCGTTAGGGGCCGAAGCTTTCTTT.